This T cell receptor beta chain was identified during a study of beta chain features in type 1 diabetes. Study-level results: Cells with high TCR expression could be over-represented when cDNA is sequenced. Shorter TCRB CDR3s, moderately but significantly so, marked every one of the four CD4+ subsets in Type 1 diabetes patients.

Trimming shortened V by 0 bases and J by 5 bases, and 9 bases separated the two germline ends. There are 14 residues in the CDR3. CDR1 is SGHTA and CDR2 is FQGNSA in the germline V gene. Notes on this clone: The antigen is not known.

The entirety of the isolated RNA underwent reverse transcription, so expressed TCRB transcripts were sequenced. TCRdb's table, derived via immunoSEQ multiplex PCR, lists solely in-frame clones and lacks some. The sample yields over 200,000 clones, 9.5% to 13% seen once. Sequencing input: naive CD4+ T cells from blood. This chain uses TRBV7-2 with TRBJ2-3; possible D gene TRBD2, 5 bases. The TCR comes from a man younger than 45 with type 1 diabetes. In DNA form, the CDR3 reads TGTGCCAGCAGCTTAGCAGTGGCGGGAGATACGCAGTATTTT. Translated, it gives CASSLAVAGDTQYF.